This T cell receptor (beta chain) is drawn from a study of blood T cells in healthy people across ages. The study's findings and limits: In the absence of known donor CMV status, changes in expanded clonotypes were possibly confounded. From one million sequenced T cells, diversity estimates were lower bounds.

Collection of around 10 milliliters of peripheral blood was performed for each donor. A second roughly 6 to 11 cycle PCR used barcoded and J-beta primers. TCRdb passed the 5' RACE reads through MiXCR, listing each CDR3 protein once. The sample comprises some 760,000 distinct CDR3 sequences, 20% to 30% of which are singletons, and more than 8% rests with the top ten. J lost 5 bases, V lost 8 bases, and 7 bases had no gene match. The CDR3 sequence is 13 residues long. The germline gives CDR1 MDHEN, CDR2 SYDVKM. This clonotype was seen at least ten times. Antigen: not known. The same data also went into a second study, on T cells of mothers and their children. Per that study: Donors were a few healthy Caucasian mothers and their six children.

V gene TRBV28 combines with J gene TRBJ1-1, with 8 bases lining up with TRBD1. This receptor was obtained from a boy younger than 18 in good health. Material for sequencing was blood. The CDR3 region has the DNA TGTGCCAGCCTTTTGACAGGGGTGACTGAAGCTTTCTTT. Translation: CASLLTGVTEAFF.